This T cell receptor beta chain is from a study of a mutant IDH1 vaccine in newly diagnosed glioma. Study background: The earlier regimen, radiotherapy, temozolomide, or both, was most often both.

Libraries were prepared by immunoSEQ multiplex PCR; TCRdb keeps only in-frame clonotypes and omits some of them. The sample yields roughly 99,000 clones, roughly 90% seen once. J gave up 7 bases and V 6 bases, and 8 bases lay outside the gene matches. The CDR3 covers 13 residues. Germline V gives CDR1 MGHDK, CDR2 SYGVNS. Time point defined: baseline, week 1 (first vaccination visit). Treatment denoted: pre-vaccination baseline after standard-of-care therapy. The study enrolled donors with new WHO grade 3 or 4 IDH1-mutant, ATRX-lost astrocytomas. This sequence was found in a woman aged 50 to 60 with glioma. Source: PBMCs, taken from a glioma patient treated with radiotherapy, temozolomide or both. This sequence joins TRBV25-1 and TRBJ2-5; the match to TRBD1 covers 7 bases. The CDR3 sequence: CASRKRQGGTQYF. For the CDR3, the DNA is TGTGCCAGCAGGAAAAGACAGGGCGGGACCCAGTACTTC. The full variable domain, rest sourced from reference TRBV25-1 and TRBJ2-5, is EADIYQTPRYLVIGTGKKITLECSQTMGHDKMYWYQQDPGMELHLIHYSYGVNSTEKGDLSSESTVSRIRTEHFPLTLESARPSHTSQYLCASRKRQGGTQYFGPGTRLLVL.